Following are 31 T cell receptor beta chains from one sample sequenced in a study of OX40 agonist ivuxolimab in advanced cancers. This table comes from immunoSEQ multiplex PCR, and its TCRdb copy is limited to in-frame clones, with some not included. The table shows approximately 45,000 clones, with 70% to 90% occurring only once. This material consisted of CD4+ or CD8+ T cells sorted from blood, taken in a trial of the OX40 agonist ivuxolimab. The receptors were gathered from an adult with an advanced solid tumor such as melanoma, head and neck, liver or kidney cancer.

The V and J genes are TRBV7-9 and TRBJ1-1, with TRBD1 matching over 7 bases. The CDR3 has 13 amino acids. J was trimmed by 0 bases and V by 5 bases; bases with no gene match: 0. Germline assignment: CDR1 SEHNR and CDR2 FQNEAQ (reference sequence). In nucleotides, the CDR3 is TGTGCCAGCAGCGGGACAGTGAACACTGAAGCTTTCTTT. It codes for CASSGTVNTEAFF.

The CDR3 loop reads CASSQDLGLAGTSYNEQFF. As DNA, the CDR3 is TGTGCCAGCAGCCAAGATCTAGGGCTAGCGGGTACCTCCTACAATGAGCAGTTCTTC. V is TRBV4-2 and J is TRBJ2-1, with 8 bases that match TRBD2. The CDR3 sequence is 19 residues long. Germline values: CDR1 LGHNA, CDR2 YNFKEQ. Trimming at V came to 0 bases and at J to 0 bases, leaving 10 bases not matched to a gene.

The chain is built from TRBV5-1 and TRBJ2-1, with D possibly being TRBD1 (5 bases). The CDR3 is made up of 14 amino acids. Trimming shortened V by 4 bases and J by 0 bases, and 8 bases separated the two germline ends. In germline, CDR1 is SGHRS, CDR2 YFSETQ. CDR3 sequence (DNA): TGCGCCAGCAGCCAGGGCCGCTCCTACAATGAGCAGTTCTTC. Translated: CASSQGRSYNEQFF.

CDR3 DNA sequence: TGTGCCAGCAGCTTGGCCCAGCTTCCTCAGCGGTACGTC. This sequence encodes CASSLAQLPQRYV. The genes are TRBV5-6 and TRBJ2-7; D remains unclear. Germline CDR1 and CDR2: SGHDT and YYEEEE. The CDR3 extends over 13 amino acids. Trimming removed 0 bases from V and 12 bases from J, with 16 bases in between.

Only a few counts were recorded for this clone. J is TRBJ2-5 and V is TRBV7-9; weak D call: TRBD1 (5 bases). V was pared by 3 bases and J by 2 bases, with 16 bases between. The CDR3 spans 16 residues. Germline-derived CDR1 and CDR2 are SEHNR and FQNEAQ (reference sequence). The DNA for the CDR3 is TGTGCCAGCAGCTTGAAGGGCCGGCGACAGCAAGAGACCCAGTACTTC. This codes for CASSLKGRRQQETQYF.

This sequence joins TRBV9 and TRBJ1-2; D not resolved. Germline V gene data show CDR1 as SGDLS and CDR2 as YYNGEE. The germline V and J ends were trimmed by 4 bases and 1 base, with 14 bases remaining between them. CDR3 length equals 15 residues. DNA for the CDR3: TGTGCCAGCAGCCCCTTGGACGGTTTTAACTATGGCTACACCTTC. Translated: CASSPLDGFNYGYTF.

The genes are TRBV7-9 and TRBJ2-7, with no clear D. This CDR3 is 13 amino acids long. Trimming cost V 1 base and J 5 bases, with 9 bases left between them. Germline V gene data show CDR1 as SEHNR and CDR2 as FQNEAQ (reference sequence). The CDR3 sequence: CASSLGNQDEQYF. The DNA of the CDR3 is TGTGCCAGCAGCTTAGGTAATCAGGACGAGCAGTACTTC.

The chain carries TRBV10-3 and TRBJ2-7, with D uncertain. Deletions cut 0 bases from V and 7 bases from J, with 16 bases between. The CDR3 extends over 15 amino acids. CDR1 is ENHRY, CDR2 SYGVKD, per germline. DNA of the CDR3: TGTGCCATCAGTGAGTCGACTCGGGCGCTGGATGAGCAGTACTTC. Translated, it gives CAISESTRALDEQYF.

The V and J genes are TRBV28 and TRBJ1-2; D gene ambiguous. The CDR3 spans 16 residues. Germline lookup yields CDR1 MDHEN and CDR2 SYDVKM. Trimming removed 5 bases at V and 4 bases at J, with 20 bases between. The CDR3 reads CASSPDLALLTYGYTF. The CDR3, as DNA: TGTGCCAGCAGTCCCGATCTAGCCTTATTGACCTATGGCTACACCTTC.

This chain joins TRBV6-5 and TRBJ2-5; 7 bases map to TRBD1. CDR3 size: 15 residues. Germline CDR1 reads MNHEY; CDR2 reads SVGAGI. V shed 5 bases and J 9 bases; nucleotides not matched to a gene: 15. The CDR3 bases are TGTGCCAGCAGTCCGACACAGGGGACGAAGAGACCCCAGTACTTC. Translation: CASSPTQGTKRPQYF.

CDR3 amino acids: CASSPSGYEQYF. Here the CDR3 DNA reads TGTGCCAGCAGTCCTAGTGGGTACGAGCAGTACTTC. The J gene is TRBJ2-7, the V gene TRBV11-1; D gene ambiguous. The CDR3 contains 12 residues. V lost 6 bases, J lost 4 bases, and 10 bases lay in between. Germline V gene data show CDR1 as SGHAT and CDR2 as FQDESV (reference sequence).

The rearrangement joins TRBV13 to TRBJ2-7, with TRBD1 matching 7 bases. Germline lookup yields CDR1 PRHDT and CDR2 FYEKMQ (reference sequence). The trim removed 1 base at V and 0 bases at J, leaving 3 bases unmatched. This CDR3 region has 15 residues. In DNA, the CDR3 is TGTGCCAGCAGCTTAGCCGGGACAGTCTCCTACGAGCAGTACTTC. Its protein product is CASSLAGTVSYEQYF. Full variable domain (outside the CDR3, taken from reference TRBV13 and TRBJ2-7): AAGVIQSPRHLIKEKRETATLKCYPIPRHDTVYWYQQGPGQDPQFLISFYEKMQSDKGSIPDRFSAQQFSDYHSELNMSSLELGDSALYFCASSLAGTVSYEQYFGPGTRLTVT.

This chain links TRBV6-6 with TRBJ1-5; 7 positions match TRBD1. This CDR3 region has 14 residues. The germline V gene has CDR1 MNHNY and CDR2 SVGAGI (reference sequence). The V segment lost 5 bases and the J segment 3 bases; nucleotides outside the gene matches: 4. The CDR3 loop is CASSAGQPNQPQHF. Here the CDR3 DNA reads TGTGCCAGCAGTGCGGGACAGCCCAATCAGCCCCAGCATTTT.

This sequence joins TRBV13 and TRBJ1-4; no definite D call. This CDR3 has 15 amino acids. CDR1 is PRHDT and CDR2 is FYEKMQ in the germline V gene (reference sequence). The ends were cut back, 0 bases at V and 5 bases at J, with 10 bases in the middle. The CDR3 bases are TGTGCCAGCAGCTTAGGGGGGAGTCCGAATGAAAAACTGTTTTTT. Its protein product is CASSLGGSPNEKLFF.

V gene TRBV7-9 combines with J gene TRBJ2-1, with D perhaps matching TRBD2 (6 bases). Per the germline V gene, CDR1 is SEHNR and CDR2 is FQNEAQ (reference sequence). V shed 5 bases and J shed 2 bases, with 13 bases lying between them. The CDR3 runs 15 residues. The CDR3 DNA sequence: TGTGCCAGCAGCCACCTGGGGGGACCCTACAATGAGCAGTTCTTC. Translating gives CASSHLGGPYNEQFF.

V and J are TRBV4-1 and TRBJ1-3, with TRBD1 matching 8 bases. Germline CDR1 is MGHRA and CDR2 is YSYEKL. The CDR3 extends over 15 amino acids. The junction had 4 bases not matched to a gene; V was cut back by 2 bases and J by 4 bases. DNA for the CDR3: TGCGCCAGCAGCCAATCCAGGGGGCAGGGAAACACCATATATTTT. This sequence encodes CASSQSRGQGNTIYF.

The rearrangement uses TRBV6-5 and TRBJ2-2; the match to TRBD1 covers 7 bases. With 6 bases clipped from V and 5 bases from J, the junction kept 6 bases outside the gene matches. The germline V gene has CDR1 MNHEY and CDR2 SVGAGI. This CDR3 is built from 14 residues. CDR3 nucleotides: TGTGCCAGCAGGACAGGGCCGGGGACCGGGGAGCTGTTTTTT. It specifies CASRTGPGTGELFF.

The chain employs TRBV9 and TRBJ1-5, with D maybe TRBD1 (5 bases). CDR1 and CDR2 (germline): SGDLS, YYNGEE. V lost 3 bases, J lost 7 bases, and 14 bases lay in between. The CDR3 is made up of 14 amino acids. CDR3 nucleotides: TGTGCCAGCAGCGAGACTGAGGAGGGGCAGCCCCAGCATTTT. Residues: CASSETEEGQPQHF.

This clone was detected only a few times. The chain has TRBV7-6 and TRBJ1-1; TRBD1 aligns across 10 bases. V lost 5 bases and J lost 1; bases outside the gene matches: 7. Germline V gene sequence: CDR1 SGHVS, CDR2 FNYEAQ. CDR3 length: 16 amino acids. CDR3 amino acids: CASSPDRGPGNTEAFF. The CDR3 DNA follows: TGTGCCAGCAGCCCCGACAGGGGGCCCGGGAACACTGAAGCTTTCTTT.

The genes are TRBV19 and TRBJ1-2; weak D call: TRBD1 (5 bases). Trimming left V 10 bases short and J 8 bases short, with 17 bases between. Germline CDR1 reads LNHDA; CDR2 reads SQIVND (reference sequence). This CDR3 is 12 amino acids long. Here the CDR3 DNA reads TGTGCCATTCCCGGGACGGCAGGCGGCTACACCTTC. It is translated as CAIPGTAGGYTF. Supplemented by reference TRBV19 and TRBJ1-2, the full variable domain reads DGGITQSPKYLFRKEGQNVTLSCEQNLNHDAMYWYRQDPGQGLRLIYYSQIVNDFQKGDIAEGYSVSREKKESFPLTVTSAQKNPTAFYLCAIPGTAGGYTFGSGTRLTVV.

The rearrangement joins TRBV9 to TRBJ1-6; D is unclear. Trimming stripped 4 bases from V and 7 bases from J, with 12 bases between. The CDR3 loop spans 14 amino acids. Per germline, CDR1 SGDLS and CDR2 YYNGEE. For the CDR3, the DNA is TGTGCCAGCAGCATCGGACGAGAGAATTCACCCCTCCACTTT. Amino acids: CASSIGRENSPLHF.

The chain is built from TRBV7-9 and TRBJ2-1, with D maybe TRBD1 (6 bases). V lost 4 bases to trimming and J lost 3 bases, with 13 bases between them. CDR1 SEHNR and CDR2 FQNEAQ come from the germline V gene (reference sequence). CDR3 length equals 15 residues. CDR3 DNA: TGTGCCAGCAGCTCGCCGGGACACAACTACAATGAGCAGTTCTTC. This gives the protein CASSSPGHNYNEQFF.

The chain links TRBV6-5 to TRBJ2-1; D not resolved. Germline V gives CDR1 MNHEY, CDR2 SVGAGI. V lost 6 bases and J lost 4, with 13 bases in between. The CDR3 is 14 amino acids. CDR3 coding DNA: TGTGCCAGCAGCCTCCGACCGTTATACAATGAGCAGTTCTTC. Translation gives CASSLRPLYNEQFF.

The CDR3 DNA sequence: TGTGCCAGCAGCCAAGGAGCGGGGGTCCAAGAGACCCAGTACTTC. Translated: CASSQGAGVQETQYF. The chain joins TRBV4-2 to TRBJ2-5; the match to TRBD2 covers 8 bases. Trimming at V came to 1 base and at J to 1 base, leaving 2 bases not matched to a gene. The CDR3 totals 15 residues. Germline values: CDR1 LGHNA, CDR2 YNFKEQ.

Written as DNA, the CDR3 is TGTGCCACCAGCAGAGAGGTGACAGTTCTAATCCATGAAAAACTGTTTTTT. It specifies CATSREVTVLIHEKLFF. The chain employs TRBV15 and TRBJ1-4; TRBD1 might be the D (5 bases). Looked up from germline, CDR1 is LNHNV and CDR2 is YYDKDF (reference sequence). Trimming cost V 0 bases and J 6 bases, with 17 bases left between them. The CDR3 runs 17 residues.

This rearrangement joins TRBV11-2 to TRBJ1-1, with no clear D. The CDR3 contains 14 residues. Between the trimmed V and J ends, which lost 3 bases and 2 bases, there was a span of 10 bases. CDR1 and CDR2 from the germline V gene are SGHAT and FQNNGV. This CDR3 is CASSFSGSNTEAFF. The CDR3 nucleotides read TGTGCCAGCAGCTTCTCCGGGTCAAACACTGAAGCTTTCTTT.

The chain recombines TRBV5-4 with TRBJ2-2; possible D gene TRBD1, 6 bases. V lost 4 bases to trimming and J lost 6 bases, with 16 bases between them. The germline V gene encodes CDR1 SGHNT and CDR2 YYREEE (reference sequence). The CDR3 length is 15 residues. In nucleotides, the CDR3 is TGTGCCAGCAGCCTATGGACAGTCACACCCGGGGAGCTGTTTTTT. It translates to CASSLWTVTPGELFF.

The rearrangement joins TRBV9 to TRBJ2-3, with 8 bases matching TRBD2. This CDR3 comprises 14 residues. J lost 6 bases, V lost 4 bases, and 7 bases had no gene match. Germline lookup yields CDR1 SGDLS and CDR2 YYNGEE. In DNA form, the CDR3 reads TGTGCCAGCAGCCAAAGCGGGGGATATGATACGCAGTATTTT. It translates to CASSQSGGYDTQYF.

CDR3 nucleotides: TGCGCCAGCAGCCAAGAAACACGGGCTAAAGCAACTAATGAAAAACTGTTTTTT. Translated: CASSQETRAKATNEKLFF. J is TRBJ1-4 and V is TRBV4-1; D is unclear. The CDR3 consists of 18 residues. Trimming pared 0 bases from V and 0 bases from J, leaving 14 bases between. Germline CDR1 is MGHRA and CDR2 is YSYEKL.

This chain links TRBV15 with TRBJ2-7; 8 bases are shared with TRBD2. The V gene's germline CDR1 is LNHNV and CDR2 YYDKDF (reference sequence). The CDR3 consists of 17 residues. V dropped 3 bases and J dropped 1; count of bases not matched to a gene: 11. The CDR3 DNA reads as TGTGCCACCAGCAGTGCACCCCTGGCGGGGGGTTCCTACGAGCAGTACGTC. This translates into CATSSAPLAGGSYEQYV.

The CDR3 protein is CASSVLRVGANVLTF. The CDR3 coding sequence is TGTGCCAGCAGTGTTTTGAGGGTTGGGGCCAACGTCCTGACTTTC. This chain connects TRBV2 to TRBJ2-6, with TRBD2 as a possible D gene (5 bases). This CDR3 spans 15 amino acids. Germline CDR1 is SNHLY and CDR2 is FYNNEI. The V end lost 4 bases, the J end lost 3 bases, and 10 bases lay between the germline ends.